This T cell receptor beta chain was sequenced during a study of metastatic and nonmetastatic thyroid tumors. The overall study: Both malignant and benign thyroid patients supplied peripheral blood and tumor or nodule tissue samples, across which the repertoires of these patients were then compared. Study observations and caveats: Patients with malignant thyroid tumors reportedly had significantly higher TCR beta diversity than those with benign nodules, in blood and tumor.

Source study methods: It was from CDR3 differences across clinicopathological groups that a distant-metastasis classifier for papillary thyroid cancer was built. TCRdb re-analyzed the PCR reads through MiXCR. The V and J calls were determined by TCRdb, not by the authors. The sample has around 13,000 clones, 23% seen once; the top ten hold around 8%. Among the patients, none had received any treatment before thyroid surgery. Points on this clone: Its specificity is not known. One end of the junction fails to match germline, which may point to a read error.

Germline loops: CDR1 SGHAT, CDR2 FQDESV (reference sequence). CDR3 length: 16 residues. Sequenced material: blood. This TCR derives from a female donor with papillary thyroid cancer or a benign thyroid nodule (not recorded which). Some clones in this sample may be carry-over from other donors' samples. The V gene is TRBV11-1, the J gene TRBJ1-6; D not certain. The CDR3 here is CVSIPDPRNYNSPLHF. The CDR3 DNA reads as TGTGTCAGCATCCCGGACCCCCGGAATTATAATTCACCCCTCCACTTT.